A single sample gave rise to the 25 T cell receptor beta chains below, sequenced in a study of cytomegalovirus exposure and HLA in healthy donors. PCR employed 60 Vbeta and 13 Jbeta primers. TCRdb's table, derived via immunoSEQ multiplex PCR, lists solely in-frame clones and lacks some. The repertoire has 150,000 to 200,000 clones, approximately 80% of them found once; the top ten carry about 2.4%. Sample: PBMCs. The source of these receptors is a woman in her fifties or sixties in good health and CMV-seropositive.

The CDR3 protein is CASSAAAGGEHEQFF. CDR3 sequence (DNA): TGTGCCAGCAGTGCGGCCGCGGGGGGGGAGCATGAGCAGTTCTTC. V gene TRBV6-1 combines with J gene TRBJ2-1, with TRBD2 matching over 9 bases. With 4 bases clipped from V and 8 bases from J, the junction kept 9 bases outside the gene matches. Per germline, CDR1 MNHNS and CDR2 SASEGT. The CDR3 contains 15 residues.

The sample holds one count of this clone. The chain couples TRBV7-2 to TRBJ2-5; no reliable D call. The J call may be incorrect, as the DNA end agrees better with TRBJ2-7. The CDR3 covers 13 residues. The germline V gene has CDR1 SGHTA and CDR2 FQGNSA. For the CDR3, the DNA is TGTGCCAGCAGCTCCAAAAGCTCCTACGAGCAGTACTTC. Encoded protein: CASSSKSSYEQYF.

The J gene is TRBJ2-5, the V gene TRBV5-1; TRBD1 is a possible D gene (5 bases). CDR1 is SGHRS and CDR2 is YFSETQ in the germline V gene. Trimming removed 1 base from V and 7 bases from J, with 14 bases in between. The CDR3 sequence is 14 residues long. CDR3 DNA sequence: TGCGCCAGCAGCTTGCGACAGACAACAACGACCCAGTACTTC. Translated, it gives CASSLRQTTTTQYF. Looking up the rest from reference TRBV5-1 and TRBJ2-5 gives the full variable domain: KAGVTQTPRYLIKTRGQQVTLSCSPISGHRSVSWYQQTPGQGLQFLFEYFSETQRNKGNFPGRFSGRQFSNSRSEMNVSTLELGDSALYLCASSLRQTTTTQYFGPGTRLLVL.

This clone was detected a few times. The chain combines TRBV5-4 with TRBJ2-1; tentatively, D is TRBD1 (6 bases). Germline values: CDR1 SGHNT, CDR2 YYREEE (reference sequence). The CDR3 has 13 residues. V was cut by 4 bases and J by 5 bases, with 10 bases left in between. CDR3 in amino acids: CASSGDNNNEQFF. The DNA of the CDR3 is TGTGCCAGCAGCGGGGACAATAACAATGAGCAGTTCTTC.

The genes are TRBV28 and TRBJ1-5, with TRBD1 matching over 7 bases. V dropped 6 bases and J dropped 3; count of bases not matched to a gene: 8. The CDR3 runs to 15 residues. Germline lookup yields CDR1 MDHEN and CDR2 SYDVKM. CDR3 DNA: TGTGCCAGCAGCCACCGGGACAGACCCAATCAGCCCCAGCATTTT. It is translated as CASSHRDRPNQPQHF.

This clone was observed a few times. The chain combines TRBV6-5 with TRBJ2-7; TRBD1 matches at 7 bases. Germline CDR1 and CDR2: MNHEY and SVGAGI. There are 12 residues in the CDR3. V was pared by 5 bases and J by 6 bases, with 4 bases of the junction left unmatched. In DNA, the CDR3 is TGTGCCAGCAGTCGGGACAGCGGCGAGCAGTACTTC. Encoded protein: CASSRDSGEQYF.

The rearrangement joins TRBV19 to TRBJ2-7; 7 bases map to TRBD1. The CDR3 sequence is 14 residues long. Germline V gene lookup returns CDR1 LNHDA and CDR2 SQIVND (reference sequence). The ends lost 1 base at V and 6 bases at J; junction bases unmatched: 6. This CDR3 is CASSIGDRGLEQYF. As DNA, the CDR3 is TGTGCCAGTAGTATAGGGGACAGAGGTCTCGAGCAGTACTTC.

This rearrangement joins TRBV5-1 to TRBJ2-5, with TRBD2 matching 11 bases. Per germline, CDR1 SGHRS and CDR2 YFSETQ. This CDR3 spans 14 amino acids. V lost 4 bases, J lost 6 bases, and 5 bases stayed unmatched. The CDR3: CASSLSGGAQTQYF. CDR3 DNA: TGCGCCAGCAGCCTTAGCGGGGGGGCTCAGACCCAGTACTTC.

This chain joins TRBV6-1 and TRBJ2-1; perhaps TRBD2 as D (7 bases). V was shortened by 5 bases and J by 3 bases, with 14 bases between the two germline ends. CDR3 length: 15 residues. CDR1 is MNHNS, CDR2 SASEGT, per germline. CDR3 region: CASSRGGGLYNEQFF. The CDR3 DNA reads TGTGCCAGCAGTCGAGGGGGGGGACTCTACAATGAGCAGTTCTTC.

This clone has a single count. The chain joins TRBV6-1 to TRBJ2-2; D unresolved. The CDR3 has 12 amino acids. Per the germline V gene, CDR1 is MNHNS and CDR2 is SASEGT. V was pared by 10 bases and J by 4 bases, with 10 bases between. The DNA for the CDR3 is TGTGCCACCTGCCGGGTCACCGGGGAGCTGTTTTTT. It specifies CATCRVTGELFF.

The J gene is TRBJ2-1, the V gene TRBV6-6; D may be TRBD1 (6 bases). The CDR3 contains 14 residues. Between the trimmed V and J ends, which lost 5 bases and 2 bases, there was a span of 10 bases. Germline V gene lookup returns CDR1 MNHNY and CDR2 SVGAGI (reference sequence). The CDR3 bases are TGTGCCAGCAGTGCCAACAGGGCCTACAATGAGCAGTTCTTC. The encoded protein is CASSANRAYNEQFF.

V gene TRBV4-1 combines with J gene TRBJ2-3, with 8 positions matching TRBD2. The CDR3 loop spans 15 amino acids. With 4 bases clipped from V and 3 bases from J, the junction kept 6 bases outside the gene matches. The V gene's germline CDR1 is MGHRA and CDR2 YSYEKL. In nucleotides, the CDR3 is TGCGCCAGCAGCCTTGGGACTAGTCGGACAGATACGCAGTATTTT. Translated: CASSLGTSRTDTQYF.

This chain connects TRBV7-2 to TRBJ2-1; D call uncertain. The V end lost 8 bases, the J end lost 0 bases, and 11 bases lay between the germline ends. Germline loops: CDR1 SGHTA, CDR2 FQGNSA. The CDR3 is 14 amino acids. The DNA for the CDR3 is TGTGCCAGCCGATACTCTAGCTCCTACAATGAGCAGTTCTTC. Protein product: CASRYSSSYNEQFF.

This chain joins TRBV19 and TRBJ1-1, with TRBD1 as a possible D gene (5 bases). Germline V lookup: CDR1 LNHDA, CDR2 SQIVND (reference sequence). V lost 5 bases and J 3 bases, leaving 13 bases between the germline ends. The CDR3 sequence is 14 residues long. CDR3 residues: CASSGVRGDTEAFF. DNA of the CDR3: TGTGCCAGTAGTGGGGTCCGGGGGGACACTGAAGCTTTCTTT.

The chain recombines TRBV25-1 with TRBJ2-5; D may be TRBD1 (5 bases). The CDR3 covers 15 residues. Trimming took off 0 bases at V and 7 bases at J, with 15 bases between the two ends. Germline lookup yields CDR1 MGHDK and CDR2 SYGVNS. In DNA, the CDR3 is TGTGCCAGCAGTGAATATTCCACAGGCGGCGTGACCCAGTACTTC. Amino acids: CASSEYSTGGVTQYF.

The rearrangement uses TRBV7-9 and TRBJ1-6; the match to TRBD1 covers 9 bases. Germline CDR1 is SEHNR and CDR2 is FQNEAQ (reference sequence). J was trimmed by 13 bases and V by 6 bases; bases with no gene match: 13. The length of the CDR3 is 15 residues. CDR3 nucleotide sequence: TGTGCCAGCAGTTCGACAGGGGGTGCCTGGGCTCCCCTCCACTTT. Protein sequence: CASSSTGGAWAPLHF.

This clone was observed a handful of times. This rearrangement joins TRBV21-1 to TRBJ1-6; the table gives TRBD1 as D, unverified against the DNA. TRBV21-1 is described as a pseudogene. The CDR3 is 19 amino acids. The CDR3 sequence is CASSGQAPGQGACGSPLHF. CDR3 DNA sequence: TGTGCCAGCAGCGGACAAGCCCCGGGACAGGGGGCTTGTGGTTCACCCCTCCACTTT.

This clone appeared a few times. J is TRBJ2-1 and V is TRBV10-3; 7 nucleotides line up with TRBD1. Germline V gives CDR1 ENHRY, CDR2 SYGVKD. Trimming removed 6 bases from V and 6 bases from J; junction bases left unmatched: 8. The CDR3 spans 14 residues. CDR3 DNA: TGTGCCATCAGCGACGGACAGGCTAGCAATGAGCAGTTCTTC. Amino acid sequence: CAISDGQASNEQFF.

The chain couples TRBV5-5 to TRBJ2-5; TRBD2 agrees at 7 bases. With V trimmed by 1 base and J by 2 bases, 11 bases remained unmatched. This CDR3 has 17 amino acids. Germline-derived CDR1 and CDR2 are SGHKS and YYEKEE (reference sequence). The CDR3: CASSLSPGGGVQETQYF. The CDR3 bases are TGTGCCAGCAGCTTGTCCCCTGGCGGGGGAGTTCAAGAGACCCAGTACTTC.

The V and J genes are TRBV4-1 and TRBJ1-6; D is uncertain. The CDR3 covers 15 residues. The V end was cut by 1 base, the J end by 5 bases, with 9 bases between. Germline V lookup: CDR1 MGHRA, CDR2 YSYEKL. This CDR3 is CASSQVAQNNSPLHF. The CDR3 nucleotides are TGCGCCAGCAGCCAAGTGGCACAAAATAATTCACCCCTCCACTTT.

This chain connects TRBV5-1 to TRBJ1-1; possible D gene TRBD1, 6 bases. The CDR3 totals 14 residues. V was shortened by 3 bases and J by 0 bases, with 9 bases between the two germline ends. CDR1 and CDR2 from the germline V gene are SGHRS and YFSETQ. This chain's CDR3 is CASSSGTMNTEAFF. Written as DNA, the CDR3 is TGCGCCAGCAGCTCCGGGACAATGAACACTGAAGCTTTCTTT.

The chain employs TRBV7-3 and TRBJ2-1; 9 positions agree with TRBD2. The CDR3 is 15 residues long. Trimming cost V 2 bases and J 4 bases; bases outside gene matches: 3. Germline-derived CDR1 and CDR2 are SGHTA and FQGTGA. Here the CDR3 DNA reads TGTGCCAGCAGCTTACTAGCGGGGCCATACAATGAGCAGTTCTTC. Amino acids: CASSLLAGPYNEQFF.

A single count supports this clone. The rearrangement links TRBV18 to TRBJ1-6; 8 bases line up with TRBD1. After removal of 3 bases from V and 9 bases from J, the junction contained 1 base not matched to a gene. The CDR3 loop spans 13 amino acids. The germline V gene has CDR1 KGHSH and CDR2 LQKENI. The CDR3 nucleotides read TGTGCCAGCTCACCGGACAGGGTTTCACCCCTCCACTTT. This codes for CASSPDRVSPLHF.

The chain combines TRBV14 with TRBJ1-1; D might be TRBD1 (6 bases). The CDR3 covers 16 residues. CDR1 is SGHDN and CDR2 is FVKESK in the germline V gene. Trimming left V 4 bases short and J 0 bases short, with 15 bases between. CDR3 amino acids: CASSPRDTLLNTEAFF. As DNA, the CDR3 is TGTGCCAGCAGCCCCCGGGACACGCTTTTGAACACTGAAGCTTTCTTT. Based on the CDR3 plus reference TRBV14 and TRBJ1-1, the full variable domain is EAGVTQFPSHSVIEKGQTVTLRCDPISGHDNLYWYRRVMGKEIKFLLHFVKESKQDESGMPNNRFLAERTGGTYSTLKVQPAELEDSGVYFCASSPRDTLLNTEAFFGQGTRLTVV.

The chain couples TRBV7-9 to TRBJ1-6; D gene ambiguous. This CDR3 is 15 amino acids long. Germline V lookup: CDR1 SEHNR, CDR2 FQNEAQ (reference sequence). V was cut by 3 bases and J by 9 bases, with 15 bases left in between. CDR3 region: CASSLLTSTTSPLHF. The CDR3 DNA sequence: TGTGCCAGCAGCTTGCTTACGAGCACCACTTCACCCCTCCACTTT.